A single count supports the clone carrying this TCR beta chain. The sample belongs to a study of blood T cell repertoires in COVID-19. Study information: Sites in the United States, Italy and Spain provided acute and convalescent COVID-19 samples. In each case, the material was cDNA or gDNA derived from T cells, B-cell-depleted T cells, or PBMCs.

Authors' methods: By means of reference gene primer amplification, nucleated cell counts were estimated. Only in-frame clones appear in the TCRdb table, and some are missing; sequencing was by immunoSEQ multiplex PCR. V, J and clone size derive from that table, while D and trimming were established from the DNA sequence. The data hold about 170,000 clones, with around nine tenths observed a single time. The CDR3 length is 13 residues. The germline gives CDR1 SGHAT, CDR2 FQNNGV. The V end lost 3 bases, the J end lost 6 bases, and 11 bases lay between the germline ends. The receptor comes from a man younger than 35 with active or convalescent COVID-19. V gene TRBV11-2 combines with J gene TRBJ1-1; D not certain. Sequencing was performed on peripheral blood. The CDR3 DNA reads as TGTGCCAGCAGCTTCAGGAAAATGGCTGAAGCTTTCTTT. Its translation is CASSFRKMAEAFF.